This T cell receptor (beta chain) was obtained from a study of response to subunit inactivated influenza vaccine. The study's findings and limits: Seasonal influenza vaccination, on each occasion, was suggested by the authors to recruit few new T cells.

TCRdb processed the RT-PCR reads anew with MiXCR; each CDR3 protein has one entry. Found here are 800,000 to 1,000,000 distinct CDR3 sequences, over 20% of them singletons; the top ten hold approximately 10%. Worth noting for this clonotype: Antigen unknown.

This CDR3 has 15 amino acids. Germline V lookup: CDR1 SNHLY, CDR2 FYNNEI. Trimming cost V 5 bases and J 4 bases; bases outside gene matches: 7. The gene calls are TRBV2 and TRBJ1-2; 10 nucleotides line up with TRBD1. This TCR derives from a man aged 45 to 65 who received an inactivated influenza vaccine. The sample consisted of PBMCs from blood, taken 5 to 6 days after vaccination. CDR3 region: CASSIGQGGVYGYTF. In DNA form, the CDR3 reads TGTGCCAGCAGTATTGGACAGGGGGGAGTCTATGGCTACACCTTC. The entire variable domain, with the rest obtained from reference TRBV2 and TRBJ1-2, is as follows: EPEVTQTPSHQVTQMGQEVILRCVPISNHLYFYWYRQILGQKVEFLVSFYNNEISEKSEIFDDQFSVERPDGSNFTLKIRSTKLEDSAMYFCASSIGQGGVYGYTFGSGTRLTVV.